A single sample gave rise to the 23 T cell receptor beta chains below, sequenced in a study of T cell clonotyping in hematopoietic cell transplantation. Measured with immunoSEQ multiplex PCR; TCRdb has only the in-frame clones, and not every one. Among under 30,000 clones listed, more than 60% were seen once. Time point of the sample: recipient sample about 28 days before transplant, after cytoreduction. The sample was peripheral blood mononuclear cells, taken before stem cell transplant. The origin of the receptors is a woman in her 30s with chronic myeloid leukemia. Some clones in this sample may be carry-over from other donors' samples.

The V call is TRBV6-5, the J call TRBJ2-2; no firm D call. The length of the CDR3 is 14 residues. V was pared by 0 bases and J by 6 bases, with 8 bases between. The V gene's germline CDR1 is MNHEY and CDR2 SVGAGI. CDR3 in amino acids: CASSYSKVAGELFF. As DNA, the CDR3 is TGTGCCAGCAGTTACTCGAAGGTTGCCGGGGAGCTGTTTTTT.

The chain joins TRBV9 to TRBJ2-5; TRBD2 aligns across 8 bases. The CDR3 length is 17 residues. After removal of 0 bases from V and 1 base from J, the junction contained 8 bases not matched to a gene. CDR1 is SGDLS and CDR2 is YYNGEE in the germline V gene. The CDR3 DNA reads TGTGCCAGCAGCGTAGGGGGACTAGGGGGATCCCAAGAGACCCAGTACTTC. This encodes CASSVGGLGGSQETQYF. The variable domain in full, completed from reference TRBV9 and TRBJ2-5, reads DSGVTQTPKHLITATGQRVTLRCSPRSGDLSVYWYQQSLDQGLQFLIQYYNGEERAKGNILERFSAQQFPDLHSELNLSSLELGDSALYFCASSVGGLGGSQETQYFGPGTRLLVL.

The chain has TRBV30 and TRBJ1-5, with D perhaps TRBD1 (6 bases). This CDR3 is 13 amino acids long. Trimming left V 3 bases short and J 5 bases short, with 11 bases between. The germline V gene has CDR1 GTSNPN and CDR2 SVGIG (reference sequence). The CDR3: CAWSRGGDQPQHF. In nucleotides, the CDR3 is TGTGCCTGGAGCAGGGGCGGAGATCAGCCCCAGCATTTT.

This clone was found once. The chain links TRBV7-2 to TRBJ2-5; the match to TRBD2 covers 12 bases. Unmatched junction bases numbered 7, after V lost 5 bases and J lost 3 bases. Germline V CDR1 and CDR2: SGHTA, FQGNSA. This CDR3 comprises 16 residues. The CDR3 DNA reads as TGTGCCAGCAGCGGGAGGACTAGCGGGGCCAAAGAGACCCAGTACTTC. This translates into CASSGRTSGAKETQYF.

The chain joins TRBV11-2 to TRBJ2-2; D ambiguous. Germline V gene lookup returns CDR1 SGHAT and CDR2 FQNNGV. V lost 5 bases and J 4 bases, leaving 11 bases between the germline ends. This CDR3 spans 14 amino acids. The CDR3 nucleotides are TGTGCCAGCAGCCCCCTGCCAGCCACCGGGGAGCTGTTTTTT. It yields the protein CASSPLPATGELFF.

V and J are TRBV29-1 and TRBJ1-2; TRBD1 agrees at 8 bases. The CDR3 length is 14 residues. Germline trimming cut 7 bases from V and 7 bases from J; bases unmatched to any gene: 14. Germline-derived CDR1 and CDR2 are SQVTM and ANQGSEA. CDR3 region: CSAGPGGAGVGYTF. The CDR3 coding sequence is TGCAGCGCCGGGCCAGGGGGCGCAGGAGTTGGCTACACCTTC.

This chain uses TRBV4-3 with TRBJ2-3; D is undetermined. The CDR3 is made up of 16 amino acids. V shed 4 bases and J shed 2 bases, with 16 bases lying between them. Looked up from germline, CDR1 is LGHNA and CDR2 is YSLEER. For the CDR3, the DNA is TGCGCCAGCAGCCCGCGCGGAATAGCAGACACAGATACGCAGTATTTT. Translating it yields CASSPRGIADTDTQYF.

This clone has a single count. V usage is TRBV19 and J usage is TRBJ1-2; no clear D. Germline V gene lookup returns CDR1 LNHDA and CDR2 SQIVND (reference sequence). Trimming took off 3 bases at V and 2 bases at J, with 13 bases between the two ends. This CDR3 is built from 15 residues. The chain's CDR3 is CASSIPKTGNYGYTF. The CDR3 DNA sequence: TGTGCCAGTAGTATTCCCAAGACCGGCAACTATGGCTACACCTTC.

V and J are TRBV27 and TRBJ2-7; D is possibly TRBD1 or TRBD2 (5 bases each). Deletions cut 3 bases from V and 0 bases from J, with 12 bases between. Germline-derived CDR1 and CDR2 are MNHEY and SMNVEV (reference sequence). The CDR3 sequence is 15 residues long. The CDR3 is CASSLGWGSSYEQYF. As DNA, the CDR3 is TGTGCCAGCAGTTTGGGTTGGGGGAGCTCCTACGAGCAGTACTTC.

The chain combines TRBV30 with TRBJ2-1, with D possibly being TRBD2 (5 bases). Trimming removed 4 bases from V and 6 bases from J, with 16 bases in between. The CDR3 covers 14 residues. From germline, CDR1 is GTSNPN and CDR2 SVGIG (reference sequence). The CDR3 bases are TGTGCCTGGAACGGACCGACTACGACCAATGAGCAGTTCTTC. It yields the protein CAWNGPTTTNEQFF.

This chain joins TRBV5-6 and TRBJ1-6; 8 nucleotides align to TRBD1. The germline CDR1 and CDR2 sequences are SGHDT and YYEEEE. The CDR3 has 15 residues. V lost 2 bases and J lost 6; bases outside the gene matches: 4. The CDR3 nucleotides are TGTGCCAGCAGCTTAGGGACAGGAGCTAATTCACCCCTCCACTTT. Protein: CASSLGTGANSPLHF.

The chain employs TRBV30 and TRBJ1-1; 10 nucleotides line up with TRBD1. Looked up from germline, CDR1 is GTSNPN and CDR2 is SVGIG (reference sequence). CDR3 length: 14 residues. The CDR3 nucleotides are TGTGCTTATGACAGGGGGCGCGGGGGCACTGAAGCTTTCTTT. Translation: CAYDRGRGGTEAFF.

CDR3 DNA sequence: TGTGCCAGCAGCTTAGAGGACCCAGGCTACGAGCAGTACGTC. Translating it yields CASSLEDPGYEQYV. The genes are TRBV7-9 and TRBJ2-7, with no clear D. From germline, CDR1 is SEHNR and CDR2 FQNEAQ (reference sequence). CDR3 length: 14 residues. V was trimmed by 1 base and J by 3 bases, leaving 10 bases between them.

This clone turned up a few times. The J gene is TRBJ1-5, the V gene TRBV1; TRBD1 is the table's D call, not checked against the DNA. TRBV1 is given as a pseudogene. The CDR3 is 19 amino acids. DNA for the CDR3: TGCACCAGCAGCCAACCGCGGTGGGCAGGGCGAGCCGGAAATCAGCCCCAGCATTTT. Translated: CTSSQPRWAGRAGNQPQHF.

This clone has just a few counts. The V and J genes are TRBV7-2 and TRBJ1-6; D is perhaps TRBD1 (6 bases). CDR1 is SGHTA, CDR2 FQGNSA, per germline. V was shortened by 5 bases and J by 7 bases, with 15 bases between the two germline ends. This CDR3 has 15 amino acids. CDR3 DNA sequence: TGTGCCAGCAGCCTAACAGGGAACCCGAATTCACCCCTCCACTTT. It translates to CASSLTGNPNSPLHF.

The chain uses TRBV2 and TRBJ1-4; 8 bases fit TRBD1. The CDR3 runs 13 residues. Germline-derived CDR1 and CDR2 are SNHLY and FYNNEI. V lost 6 bases to trimming and J lost 5 bases; unmatched junction nucleotides: 2. The CDR3 spells CASSDRGNEKLFF. In nucleotides, the CDR3 is TGTGCCAGCAGCGACAGGGGAAATGAAAAACTGTTTTTT.

The chain combines TRBV27 with TRBJ2-3, with TRBD2 as a possible D gene (6 bases). Germline loops: CDR1 MNHEY, CDR2 SMNVEV (reference sequence). CDR3 length: 15 amino acids. Trimming removed 3 bases at V and 5 bases at J, with 15 bases between. The CDR3 protein is CASSFAGILVDTQYF. In nucleotides, the CDR3 is TGTGCCAGCAGTTTCGCGGGGATTCTAGTAGATACGCAGTATTTT.

This chain links TRBV7-8 with TRBJ1-6; 7 nucleotides align to TRBD1. The junction had 3 bases not matched to a gene; V was cut back by 1 base and J by 6 bases. CDR3 length: 15 residues. CDR1 and CDR2 (germline): SGHVS, FQNEAQ. CDR3 loop: CASSLEAGGNSPLHF. Here the CDR3 DNA reads TGTGCCAGCAGCTTAGAGGCAGGGGGTAATTCACCCCTCCACTTT.

This clone was counted only a few times. The J gene is TRBJ1-3, the V gene TRBV30, with 8 positions matching TRBD1. CDR3 length equals 15 residues. Germline CDR1 reads GTSNPN; CDR2 reads SVGIG (reference sequence). With V trimmed by 1 base and J by 1 base, 3 bases remained unmatched. The chain's CDR3 is CAWSDHRGSGNTIYF. The DNA for the CDR3 is TGTGCCTGGAGTGATCACAGGGGGTCTGGAAACACCATATATTTT. The full variable domain, rest sourced from reference TRBV30 and TRBJ1-3, is SQTIHQWPATLVQPVGSPLSLECTVEGTSNPNLYWYRQAAGRGLQLLFYSVGIGQISSEVPQNLSASRPQDRQFILSSKKLLLSDSGFYLCAWSDHRGSGNTIYFGEGSWLTVV.

The chain joins TRBV7-2 to TRBJ1-5, with 8 positions matching TRBD1. Germline loops: CDR1 SGHTA, CDR2 FQGNSA. The CDR3 length is 13 residues. V shed 5 bases and J 7 bases; nucleotides not matched to a gene: 4. In DNA, the CDR3 is TGTGCCAGCAGCCCGGGACAGGCCCAGCCCCAGCATTTT. This translates into CASSPGQAQPQHF.

The chain links TRBV27 to TRBJ1-2; possible D gene TRBD1, 5 bases. The CDR3 extends over 11 amino acids. The V gene's germline CDR1 is MNHEY and CDR2 SMNVEV (reference sequence). V lost 9 bases, J lost 6 bases, and 11 bases lay in between. This CDR3 is CARIWGDGYTF. The CDR3 bases are TGTGCCAGGATCTGGGGCGATGGCTACACCTTC.

The gene calls are TRBV7-2 and TRBJ1-5, with D possibly matching TRBD1 (5 bases). This CDR3 comprises 15 residues. Per the germline V gene, CDR1 is SGHTA and CDR2 is FQGNSA. The V and J ends lost 5 bases and 6 bases respectively, with 17 bases between them. Written as DNA, the CDR3 is TGTGCCAGCAGCCGGGACGACCGACGGGGTCAGCCCCAGCATTTT. It is translated as CASSRDDRRGQPQHF.

The V and J genes are TRBV2 and TRBJ1-1; 10 bases map to TRBD1. CDR3 length: 14 residues. Per the germline V gene, CDR1 is SNHLY and CDR2 is FYNNEI. J gave up 4 bases and V 6 bases, and 5 bases lay outside the gene matches. The CDR3 protein is CASRGTGASTEAFF. The CDR3 coding sequence is TGTGCCAGCAGGGGGACAGGGGCGTCCACTGAAGCTTTCTTT.